One T cell receptor (beta chain) is described in this entry. This record belongs to a study of blood T cell repertoires in COVID-19. The repertoire was sequenced with immunoSEQ multiplex PCR; TCRdb's copy has only in-frame clones and lacks some. The data hold about 39,000 clones, with about 89% observed a single time. Germline CDR1 and CDR2: SGHRS and YFSETQ. V shed 0 bases and J shed 7 bases, with 11 bases lying between them. The length of the CDR3 is 14 residues. The receptor was isolated from a man aged 45 to 65 with active COVID-19. The V and J genes are TRBV5-1 and TRBJ1-3; TRBD1 is a possible D gene (5 bases). Sequencing was performed on peripheral blood. CDR3 sequence (DNA): TGCGCCAGCAGCTTGGCCGGGGAGGGGAACACCATATATTTT. Translation: CASSLAGEGNTIYF.